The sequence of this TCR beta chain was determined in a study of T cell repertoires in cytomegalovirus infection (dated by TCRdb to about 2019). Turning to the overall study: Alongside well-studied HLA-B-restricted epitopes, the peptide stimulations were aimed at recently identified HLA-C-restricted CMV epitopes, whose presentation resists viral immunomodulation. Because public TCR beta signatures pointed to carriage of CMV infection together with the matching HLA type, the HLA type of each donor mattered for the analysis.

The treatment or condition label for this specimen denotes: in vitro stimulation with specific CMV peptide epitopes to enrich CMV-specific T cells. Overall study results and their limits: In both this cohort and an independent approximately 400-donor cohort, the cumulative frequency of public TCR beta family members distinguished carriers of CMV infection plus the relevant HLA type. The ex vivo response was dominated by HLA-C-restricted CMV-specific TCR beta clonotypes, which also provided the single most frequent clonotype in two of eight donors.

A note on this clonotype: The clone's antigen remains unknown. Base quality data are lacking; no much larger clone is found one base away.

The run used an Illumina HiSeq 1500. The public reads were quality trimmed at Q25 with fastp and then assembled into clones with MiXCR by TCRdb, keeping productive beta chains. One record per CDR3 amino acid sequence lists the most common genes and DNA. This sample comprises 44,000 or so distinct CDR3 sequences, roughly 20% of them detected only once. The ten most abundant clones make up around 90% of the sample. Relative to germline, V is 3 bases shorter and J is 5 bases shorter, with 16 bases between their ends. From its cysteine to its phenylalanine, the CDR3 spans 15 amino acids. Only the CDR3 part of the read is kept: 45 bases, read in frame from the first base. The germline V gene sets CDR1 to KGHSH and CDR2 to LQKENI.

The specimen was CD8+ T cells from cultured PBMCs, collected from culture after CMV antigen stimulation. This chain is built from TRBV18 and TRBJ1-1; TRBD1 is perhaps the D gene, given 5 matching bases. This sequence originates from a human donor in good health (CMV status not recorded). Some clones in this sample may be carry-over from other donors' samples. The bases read TGTGCCAGCTCACCCTCCGGGACGGAGGGGACTGAAGCTTTCTTT. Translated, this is CASSPSGTEGTEAFF.